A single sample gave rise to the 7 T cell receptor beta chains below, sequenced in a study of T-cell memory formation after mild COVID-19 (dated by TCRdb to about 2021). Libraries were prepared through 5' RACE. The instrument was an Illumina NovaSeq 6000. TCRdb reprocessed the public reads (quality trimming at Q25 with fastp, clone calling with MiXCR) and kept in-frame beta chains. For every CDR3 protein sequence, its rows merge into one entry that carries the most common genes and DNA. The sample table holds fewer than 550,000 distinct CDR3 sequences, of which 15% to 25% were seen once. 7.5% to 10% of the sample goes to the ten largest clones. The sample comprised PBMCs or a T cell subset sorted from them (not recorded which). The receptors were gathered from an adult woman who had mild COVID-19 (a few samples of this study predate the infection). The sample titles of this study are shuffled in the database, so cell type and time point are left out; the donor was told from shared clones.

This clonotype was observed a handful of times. The CDR3 sequence is CASSQAGREAKNIQYF. The DNA for the CDR3 is TGTGCCAGCAGCCAAGCAGGGAGGGAAGCCAAAAACATTCAGTACTTC. V gene TRBV3-1 combines with J gene TRBJ2-4; TRBD2 aligns across 7 bases. The V and J ends lost 1 base and 0 bases, in that order; junction bases with no gene match: 3. The CDR3 length is 16 residues. Germline V gene data show CDR1 as LGHDT and CDR2 as YNNKEL (reference sequence).

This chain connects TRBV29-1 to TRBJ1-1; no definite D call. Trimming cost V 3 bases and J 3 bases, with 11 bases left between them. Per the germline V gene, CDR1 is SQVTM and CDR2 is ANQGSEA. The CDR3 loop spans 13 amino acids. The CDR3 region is CSVEGSRDTEAFF. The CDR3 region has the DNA TGCAGCGTTGAGGGCAGTAGGGACACTGAAGCTTTCTTT. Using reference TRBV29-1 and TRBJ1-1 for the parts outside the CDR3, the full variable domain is SAVISQKPSRDICQRGTSLTIQCQVDSQVTMMFWYRQQPGQSLTLIATANQGSEATYESGFVIDKFPISRPNLTFSTLTVSNMSPEDSSIYLCSVEGSRDTEAFFGQGTRLTVV.

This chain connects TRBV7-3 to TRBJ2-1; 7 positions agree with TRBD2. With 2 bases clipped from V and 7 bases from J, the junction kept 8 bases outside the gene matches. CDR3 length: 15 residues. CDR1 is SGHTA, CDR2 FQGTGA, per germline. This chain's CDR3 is CASSLGSGHRNEQFF. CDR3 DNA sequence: TGTGCCAGCAGCTTAGGTAGCGGGCATCGAAATGAGCAGTTCTTC.

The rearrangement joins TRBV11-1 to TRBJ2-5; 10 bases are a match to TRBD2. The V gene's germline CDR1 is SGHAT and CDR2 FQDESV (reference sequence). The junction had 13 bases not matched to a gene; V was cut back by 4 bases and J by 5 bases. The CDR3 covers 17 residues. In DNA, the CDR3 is TGTGCCAGCAGCTCCGAACGGACTAGCGGTGGTAGGGAGACCCAGTACTTC. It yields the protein CASSSERTSGGRETQYF.

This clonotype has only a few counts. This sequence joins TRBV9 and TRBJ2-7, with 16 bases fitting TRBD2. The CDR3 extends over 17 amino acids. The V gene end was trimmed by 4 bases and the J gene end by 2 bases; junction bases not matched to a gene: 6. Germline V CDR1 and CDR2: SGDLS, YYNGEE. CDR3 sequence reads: CASSLGTSGGGAYEQYF. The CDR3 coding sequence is TGTGCCAGCAGCTTGGGGACTAGCGGGGGGGGAGCCTACGAGCAGTACTTC.

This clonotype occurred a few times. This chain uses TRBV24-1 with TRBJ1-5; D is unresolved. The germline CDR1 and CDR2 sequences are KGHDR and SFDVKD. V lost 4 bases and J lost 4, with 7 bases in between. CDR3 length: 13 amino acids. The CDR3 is CATSDYINQPQHF. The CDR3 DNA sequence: TGTGCCACCAGTGACTACATTAATCAGCCCCAGCATTTT.

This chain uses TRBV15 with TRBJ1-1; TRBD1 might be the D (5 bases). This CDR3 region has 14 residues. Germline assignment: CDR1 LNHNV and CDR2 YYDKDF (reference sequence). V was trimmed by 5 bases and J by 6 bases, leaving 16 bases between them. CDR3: CATSSRVAGAEAFF. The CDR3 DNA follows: TGTGCCACCAGCTCCCGAGTTGCGGGGGCTGAAGCTTTCTTT.